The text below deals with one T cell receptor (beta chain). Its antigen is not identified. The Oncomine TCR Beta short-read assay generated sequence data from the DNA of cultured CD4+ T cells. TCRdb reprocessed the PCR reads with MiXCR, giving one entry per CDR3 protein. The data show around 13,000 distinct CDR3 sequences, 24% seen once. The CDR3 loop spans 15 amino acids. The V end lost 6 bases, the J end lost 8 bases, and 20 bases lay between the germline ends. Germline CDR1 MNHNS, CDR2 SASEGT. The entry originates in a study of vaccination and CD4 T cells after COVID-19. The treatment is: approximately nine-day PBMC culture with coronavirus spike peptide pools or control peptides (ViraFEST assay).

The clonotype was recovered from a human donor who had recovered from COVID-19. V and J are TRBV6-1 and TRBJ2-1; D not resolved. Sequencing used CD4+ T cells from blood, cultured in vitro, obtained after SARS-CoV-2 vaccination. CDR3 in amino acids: CASRPWMTNYDEQFF. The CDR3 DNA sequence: TGTGCCAGCAGACCCTGGATGACGAACTATGATGAGCAGTTCTTC.